The T cell receptor (beta chain) described here comes from a study of regulatory T cells in long-lasting Graves disease. Points from the study as a whole: Persistent disease was associated with favored TRBV28 usage and with favored use of TRBJ1-2 and TRBJ2-5.

A few counts support this clonotype. Its specificity is unknown. As for time point: newly diagnosed GD, antithyroid drugs for less than 3 months. Researchers made the TCR library from RNA that was extracted from PBMCs. Germline V gene lookup returns CDR1 SGHRS and CDR2 YFSETQ. The CDR3 consists of 16 residues. Trimming took 4 bases from V and 2 from J; bases not matched to a gene: 5. The TCR beta library used iRepertoire HTBI primers with Arm-PCR amplification of CDR3. One entry per CDR3 protein, called by TCRdb with MiXCR from the multiplex PCR reads. The sample yields about 420,000 distinct CDR3 sequences, roughly 17% seen once. These data also formed part of another study, on T cells in Graves' hyperthyroidism and ophthalmopathy.

This TCR was sampled from a young woman with Graves disease. Sequenced material: peripheral blood mononuclear cells (PBMCs), taken at new diagnosis, from a patient treated with antithyroid drugs. The rearrangement joins TRBV5-1 to TRBJ1-6; 8 bases agree with TRBD1. The CDR3 DNA reads as TGCGCCAGCAGCAGAGACAGGGGTACCTATAATTCACCCCTCCACTTT. Translated, it gives CASSRDRGTYNSPLHF.